This T cell receptor (beta chain) was identified in a study of blood T cell repertoires in COVID-19 (dated by TCRdb to 2018 to 2020). Describing the broader study: Samples from collaborators originated in the United States, Italy and Spain and spanned both the acute and convalescent phases of COVID-19. The material from the prospective study consisted of cDNA or gDNA derived from T cells, B-cell-depleted T cells, or PBMCs. The dataset comprised deeply sampled blood TCRbeta repertoires from subjects exposed to, actively infected with, or recovered from COVID-19. The repertoires were released in a freely available public database intended as a resource for research on the immune response to SARS-CoV-2. Samples came from the ongoing ImmuneRACE study (first 160 participants) plus 1,254 subjects from 6 global collaborators. Sample metadata almost always included a de-identified subject ID, COVID-19 status, age in years and sex. HLA class I and class II types, where available, came from metadata supplied by the sample provider rather than from assay-based typing.

In regard to this clone: The antigen this receptor binds is unknown. No clone much larger than this one lies a single base away; base qualities are absent.

In the prospective study, participants were roughly 18 to 95 years old, resided in approximately 22 geographic areas of the United States, and were enrolled through a virtual design. In the prospective study, participants were assigned to cohorts based on the clinical history participants reported in a screening survey and a study questionnaire. Recovered participants in ImmuneRACE Cohort 3 were defined by two consecutive negative NP/OP PCR tests, clearance by a healthcare professional, or resolution of symptoms. In the prospective study, whole blood, serum and a nasopharyngeal or oropharyngeal swab were collected from each participant by mobile phlebotomists. Additional blood draws and questionnaires over an approximately 2-month period could optionally be provided by prospective study participants. Before DNA extraction, prospective study blood samples were shipped either frozen or at room temperature.

Overall study results and their limits: The quantity of clinical and demographic metadata differed by source and by participant and was supplied without curation.

The junction shows trimming of 8 bases on V and 4 bases on J, and the gene matches do not reach 10 bases of it. From the cysteine up to the phenylalanine, the CDR3 has a length of 15 residues. Kept here is only the CDR3 DNA, which spans 45 bases and is read in frame from base 1. Taken from the germline V gene (reference sequence), the CDR1 and CDR2 loops are SEHNR and FQNEAQ. TCRbeta CDR3 regions were amplified from genomic DNA using the immunoSEQ Assay, a bias-controlled multiplex PCR. Per the authors' processing: The number of nucleated cells in each sample was estimated by amplification of reference gene primers within the assay. To quantify the absolute abundance of each unique TCRbeta CDR3 rearrangement, sequence reads were collapsed and filtered. For each sample, productive Simpson clonality was calculated as the square root of Simpson's diversity index across productive rearrangements. In its TCRdb copy, this immuneACCESS table keeps in-frame sequences only and misses some clones. Where compared with another copy, unresolved V genes explain less than half of these, and the others have no known cause. V and J calls and clone size are given by that table; D and trimming were obtained from the DNA. For this sample there are about 220,000 clones; approximately 83% appear just once. Approximately 3.6% of the sample lies in the top ten.

This receptor was obtained from a woman in her sixties or seventies who had recovered from COVID-19. Rearrangement joined TRBV7-9 to TRBJ1-5; 8 bases in the junction line up with TRBD1. Sequenced: PBMCs or T cells enriched from blood (not recorded which). CDR3 reads: CASRSDRGGNQPQHF. The DNA sequence follows: TGTGCCAGCCGTAGTGACAGGGGAGGGAATCAGCCCCAGCATTTT.